The rows below give T cell receptor beta chains drawn from one sample of a study of blood T cells in healthy people across ages. TCRdb itself ran the 5' RACE reads through MiXCR, one entry per CDR3 protein. The sample gives roughly 1,500,000 distinct CDR3 sequences, roughly 40% of which show up once; approximately 7.9% is in the top ten. Sequenced sample: blood. The receptors stem from a woman aged 18-30 years in good health. CDR3s include the opening cysteine and the closing phenylalanine or tryptophan. A D gene is named only where the DNA matches it firmly. Some rows have no size entry. The others give once, few or many, or a class for an expanded clone.

length: 16; D: TRBD1; J: TRBJ2-3; size: few; V: TRBV24-1; CDR3: CATSDPGTGETDTQYF; DNA: TGTGCCACCAGTGATCCCGGGACAGGAGAAACAGATACGCAGTATTTT
length: 16; D: NA; J: TRBJ1-4; size: NA; V: TRBV4-1; CDR3: CASSPNPGGANEKLFF; DNA: TGCGCCAGCAGCCCCAACCCGGGGGGGGCTAATGAAAAACTGTTTTTT
length: 14; D: NA; J: TRBJ1-1; size: NA; V: TRBV5-1; CDR3: CASSLVDMNTEAFF; DNA: TGCGCCAGCAGCTTGGTCGATATGAACACTGAAGCTTTCTTT
length: 16; D: TRBD2; J: TRBJ2-1; size: NA; V: TRBV24-1; CDR3: CATSNTALAVYNEQFF; DNA: TGTGCCACCAGTAATACGGCGCTAGCGGTTTACAATGAGCAGTTCTTC
length: 17; D: NA; J: TRBJ2-5; size: NA; V: TRBV3-1; CDR3: CASSQDGGRQNQETQYF; DNA: TGTGCCAGCAGCCAAGATGGAGGACGACAGAACCAAGAGACCCAGTACTTC
length: 14; D: NA; J: TRBJ2-2; size: NA; V: TRBV6-5; CDR3: CASSPNRVTGELFF; DNA: TGTGCCAGCAGTCCAAACCGGGTCACCGGGGAGCTGTTTTTT
length: 14; D: NA; J: TRBJ2-1; size: NA; V: TRBV11-2; CDR3: CAGTLGGDYNEQFF; DNA: TGTGCCGGCACCCTAGGGGGAGACTACAATGAGCAGTTCTTC
length: 13; D: TRBD2; J: TRBJ2-5; size: once; V: TRBV3-1; CDR3: CASSHRDLREQYF; DNA: TGTGCCAGCAGCCACCGGGACCTGCGGGAGCAGTACTTC
length: 15; D: NA; J: TRBJ2-5; size: NA; V: TRBV14; CDR3: CASSQDPGRTRTQYF; DNA: TGTGCCAGCAGCCAAGACCCCGGCAGGACGAGGACCCAGTACTTC
length: 16; D: NA; J: TRBJ2-4; size: few; V: TRBV20-1; CDR3: CSLMRARVRDKNIQYF; DNA: TGCAGCCTCATGAGGGCCAGGGTGAGGGACAAAAACATTCAGTACTTC
length: 15; D: TRBD2; J: TRBJ2-3; size: many; V: TRBV7-2; CDR3: CASSLRTSGTDTQYF; DNA: TGTGCCAGCAGCCTCCGGACTAGCGGTACGGATACGCAGTATTTT
length: 12; D: TRBD2; J: TRBJ2-3; size: many; V: TRBV29-1; CDR3: CSVGKLADTQYF; DNA: TGCAGCGTTGGTAAACTAGCGGATACGCAGTATTTT
length: 15; D: NA; J: TRBJ1-6; size: few; V: TRBV5-1; CDR3: CASSLSQGDNSPLHF; DNA: TGCGCCAGCAGCTTATCGCAGGGAGATAATTCACCCCTCCACTTT
length: 19; D: TRBD1; J: TRBJ1-2; size: few; V: TRBV29-1; CDR3: CSVEDLGTGGVKGAGGYTF; DNA: TGCAGCGTTGAAGATCTGGGGACAGGGGGCGTGAAAGGAGCGGGCGGCTACACCTTC
length: 17; D: TRBD1; J: TRBJ2-1; size: NA; V: TRBV5-1; CDR3: CTSNLNSGTGGSNEQFF; DNA: TGCACCAGCAACCTGAACTCCGGGACAGGGGGCTCCAATGAGCAGTTCTTC
length: 15; D: NA; J: TRBJ2-5; size: NA; V: TRBV6-2/TRBV6-3; CDR3: CASSYSAGLHNEQYF; DNA: TGTGCCAGCAGTTACTCCGCGGGGTTACACAATGAGCAGTACTTC
length: 17; D: TRBD1; J: TRBJ2-7; size: NA; V: TRBV12-3/TRBV12-4; CDR3: CASSLYRAATGEDEQYF; DNA: TGTGCCAGCAGTTTGTACCGGGCCGCAACAGGGGAAGACGAGCAGTACTTC